This T cell receptor beta chain was sequenced in a study of T cells after yellow fever vaccination. This CDR3 is 13 amino acids long. Germline loops: CDR1 DFQATT, CDR2 SNEGSKA (reference sequence). Trimming cost V 2 bases and J 6 bases, with 10 bases left between them. Findings and limits, study-wide: Re-detected after boosting: most primary clones, more than 95% of CD4 and roughly 90% of CD8. When the response was secondary, it was weaker but reached its peak faster, day 5 versus 15. Contaminants from the bulk population, in the form of abundant clonotypes, could be found in FACS-sorted repertoires.

This clonotype was found once. The antigen is not known. TCRdb called the 5' RACE reads again in MiXCR, with one record for every CDR3 protein. The table shows hundreds of thousands of distinct CDR3 sequences, with about a fifth occurring only once. V and J are TRBV20-1 and TRBJ2-2; a possible D gene is TRBD1 (5 bases). Sequenced material: PBMCs, taken 21 days after the first yellow fever vaccination. This TCR was sampled from a man aged 18 to 35 who received the YFV17D yellow fever vaccine. CDR3 coding DNA: TGCAGTGCTAGACAGGGAAGATCCGGGGAGCTGTTTTTT. It codes for CSARQGRSGELFF.